This note documents a single TCR beta chain sequence. Its antigen is as yet unknown. RNA extraction was followed by reverse transcription into cDNA, which acted as the sequencing template. Clones were sequenced by immunoSEQ multiplex PCR, and TCRdb holds only the in-frame ones, with some missing. Of 150,000 to 200,000 clones listed, 58% were seen once; the top ten hold roughly 5%. This entry comes from a study of CD8+ T cells in alopecia areata. Whole-study context: Treated patients received oral tofacitinib, 5 to 10 mg twice daily.

Indicated treatment: oral pan-JAK inhibitor, 5-10 mg twice daily. CDR3 length equals 15 residues. The V end was cut by 3 bases, the J end by 6 bases, with 18 bases between. CDR1 is SGHTA, CDR2 FQGNSA, per germline. Study results and caveats: TCR sharing across patients was less clear than in mice, possibly HLA-related.

The clonotype originates from a human donor with alopecia areata. The V gene is TRBV7-2, the J gene TRBJ2-7; TRBD2 is a possible D gene (5 bases). The source was CD4+ T cells sorted from blood, collected at week 24, from a patient treated with tofacitinib. In DNA form, the CDR3 reads TGTGCCAGCAGCTTCATCGGTACCGGGATTCGCGAGCAGTACTTC. It translates to CASSFIGTGIREQYF.